These T cell receptor beta chains were read from a single sample in a study of CD8 T cells in Susac syndrome. TCRdb used MiXCR to reprocess the immunoSEQ multiplex PCR reads, holding one entry per CDR3 protein. The sample consists of 130,000 to 150,000 distinct CDR3 sequences, approximately 94% of them appearing once. Sequenced sample: CD4+ T cells from PBMCs. These receptors originate from a human donor in good health. CDR3s include the opening cysteine and the closing phenylalanine or tryptophan. The order of the fields is J gene, D gene, clone size, V gene, CDR3 protein, CDR3 DNA. A D gene is named only where the DNA matches it firmly. Rows give clone size only sometimes, using once, few, many, or a class for an expanded clone.

TRBJ1-3,-,-,TRBV18,CASSPKVNSGNTIYF,TGTGCCAGCTCACCAAAGGTGAACTCTGGAAACACCATATATTTT
TRBJ1-1,-,once,TRBV6-4,CASSVNRETEAFF,TGTGCCAGCAGCGTAAACAGGGAAACTGAAGCTTTCTTT
TRBJ2-3,-,-,TRBV20-1,CSAQQNTQYF,TGCAGTGCGCAGCAGAATACGCAGTATTTT
TRBJ1-5,-,-,TRBV5-8,CASSQGNRFNQPQHF,TGTGCCAGCAGCCAAGGGAACAGGTTCAATCAGCCCCAGCATTTT
TRBJ1-1,-,-,TRBV19,CASSIAHEAFF,TGTGCCAGTAGTATAGCTCACGAAGCTTTCTTT
TRBJ2-5,-,few,TRBV6-1,CASGLETQYF,TGTGCCAGCGGACTGGAGACCCAGTACTTC
TRBJ2-5,-,-,TRBV7-2,CASSLRRTETQYF,TGTGCCAGCAGCTTAAGGCGGACAGAGACCCAGTACTTC
TRBJ2-1,-,-,TRBV5-1,CASSLEGRRGEQFF,TGCGCCAGCAGCTTGGAGGGTAGAAGAGGTGAGCAGTTCTTC
TRBJ2-5,-,-,TRBV5-1,CASSRGQSTETQYF,TGCGCCAGCAGCCGCGGACAGTCGACGGAGACCCAGTACTTC
TRBJ2-4,-,-,TRBV10-1,CASSDWQDGNIQYF,TGCGCCAGCAGTGACTGGCAGGACGGAAACATTCAGTACTTC
TRBJ2-2,-,-,TRBV7-6,CASSLDGGPQMITGELFF,TGTGCCAGCAGCTTAGACGGGGGGCCGCAGATGATAACCGGGGAGCTGTTTTTT
TRBJ2-4,-,-,TRBV27,CASSLGHSKNIQYF,TGTGCCAGCAGTTTAGGGCACTCCAAAAACATTCAGTACTTC
TRBJ2-6,-,-,TRBV20-1,CSARGVLGSGGANVLTF,TGCAGTGCTAGAGGGGTTTTGGGAAGTGGTGGGGCCAACGTCCTGACTTTC
TRBJ2-7,TRBD2,-,TRBV14,CASSQESGSSYEQYF,TGTGCCAGCAGCCAAGAGAGCGGGAGCTCCTACGAGCAGTACTTC
TRBJ2-7,-,-,TRBV5-6,CASSPPGRTGGEQYF,TGTGCCAGCAGCCCTCCAGGGAGGACAGGCGGAGAGCAGTACTTC
TRBJ2-7,TRBD2,-,TRBV28,CASSPGGLAGGYEQYF,TGTGCCAGCAGTCCGGGAGGACTAGCGGGAGGCTACGAGCAGTACTTC
TRBJ2-2,TRBD2,-,TRBV3-1,CASTGLAGEYKNTGELFF,TGTGCCAGCACCGGACTAGCGGGAGAATATAAGAACACCGGGGAGCTGTTTTTT
TRBJ2-3,TRBD2,-,TRBV5-1,CASSLSGRAGDTQYF,TGCGCCAGCAGCCTCAGCGGGAGGGCAGGGGATACGCAGTATTTT
TRBJ2-7,-,-,TRBV6-5,CASRRGGPWTYEQYF,TGTGCCAGCCGAAGGGGGGGCCCCTGGACCTACGAGCAGTACTTC
TRBJ2-7,-,-,TRBV6-6,CASSKGRYEQYF,TGTGCCAGCAGCAAGGGACGATACGAGCAGTACTTC
TRBJ2-7,-,-,TRBV7-9,CASSPSGGTYEQYF,TGTGCCAGCAGCCCCTCAGGGGGGACCTACGAGCAGTACTTC
TRBJ2-1,TRBD2,-,TRBV4-1,CASSPLAGGGWEQFF,TGCGCCAGCAGCCCTCTAGCGGGAGGTGGATGGGAGCAGTTCTTC
TRBJ2-2,TRBD2,-,TRBV2,CARRGTSGRRDTGELFF,TGTGCCAGGCGAGGGACTAGCGGGAGAAGGGACACCGGGGAGCTGTTTTTT
TRBJ1-1,TRBD1,-,TRBV19,CASSAPYRGKDTEAFF,TGTGCCAGTAGTGCCCCATACAGGGGTAAGGACACTGAAGCTTTCTTT
TRBJ1-2,-,-,TRBV30,CAWSEGTFTYGYTF,TGTGCCTGGAGTGAAGGGACATTCACCTATGGCTACACCTTC
TRBJ2-7,-,-,TRBV14,CASSLRGGLPVQYF,TGTGCCAGCAGCTTAAGGGGGGGACTGCCAGTGCAGTACTTC
TRBJ2-5,-,-,TRBV27,CASSPRGGPHQETQYF,TGTGCCAGCAGTCCCCGAGGAGGGCCTCACCAAGAGACCCAGTACTTC
TRBJ1-2,-,-,TRBV20-1,CSARDRPNYGYTF,TGCAGTGCTAGAGATCGACCCAACTATGGCTACACCTTC
TRBJ2-7,TRBD1,-,TRBV20-1,CSARDGTGSYEQYF,TGCAGTGCTAGAGATGGGACAGGGTCCTACGAGCAGTACTTC
TRBJ2-7,-,-,TRBV29-1,CSVVVPGRAYEQYF,TGCAGCGTTGTGGTCCCCGGCAGGGCCTACGAGCAGTACTTC
TRBJ2-7,TRBD2,-,TRBV7-8,CASSLNTKERGDYEQYF,TGTGCCAGCAGCTTAAATACTAAAGAGCGGGGTGACTACGAGCAGTACTTC
TRBJ2-1,TRBD1,-,TRBV27,CASNPRIYRGRGSYNEQFF,TGTGCCAGCAATCCTAGGATCTACAGGGGGCGGGGCTCCTACAATGAGCAGTTCTTC
TRBJ2-4,-,-,TRBV7-2,CASSQQLRRVAKNIQYF,TGTGCCAGCAGCCAACAACTTCGTCGGGTGGCCAAAAACATTCAGTACTTC
TRBJ1-2,-,-,TRBV10-3,CAISELQGTYGYTF,TGTGCCATCAGTGAGCTTCAGGGAACCTATGGCTACACCTTC
TRBJ2-7,-,-,TRBV7-2,CASSFGGMIYEQYF,TGTGCCAGCAGCTTCGGGGGAATGATCTACGAGCAGTACTTC
TRBJ1-1,TRBD1,-,TRBV27,CASSLLPGQGRTFF,TGTGCCAGCAGTTTACTACCGGGACAGGGTAGGACTTTCTTT
TRBJ2-7,TRBD1,-,TRBV10-3,CAISDLGQGTYEQYF,TGTGCCATCAGTGATTTAGGACAGGGGACCTACGAGCAGTACTTC
TRBJ2-7,TRBD2,-,TRBV20-1,CSAPRLAGGPSEQYF,TGCAGTGCTCCAAGACTAGCGGGAGGGCCGAGCGAGCAGTACTTC
TRBJ2-1,TRBD2,-,TRBV27,CASSLRLAGGRATRNEQFF,TGTGCCAGCAGTCTTCGGCTAGCGGGAGGTAGAGCGACGAGGAATGAGCAGTTCTTC
TRBJ2-1,TRBD2,-,TRBV20-1,CSAWTSMVNEQFF,TGCAGTGCTTGGACTAGCATGGTGAATGAGCAGTTCTTC
TRBJ2-6,-,-,TRBV12-3/TRBV12-4,CASSLRFSGANVLTF,TGTGCCAGCAGTTTACGGTTCTCTGGGGCCAACGTCCTGACTTTC
TRBJ2-5,TRBD2,-,TRBV5-1,CASSGLREGQTQYF,TGCGCCAGCAGCGGACTGCGGGAGGGGCAGACCCAGTACTTC
TRBJ2-3,-,few,TRBV11-3,CASSRRDSTDTQYF,TGTGCCAGCAGCCGTCGGGACAGCACAGATACGCAGTATTTT